Listed below are T cell receptor beta chains from one sample, sequenced in a study of cytomegalovirus exposure and HLA in healthy donors. Assay: immunoSEQ multiplex PCR; the TCRdb copy retains only in-frame clones and omits some. The table includes 95,000 to 110,000 clones, around 72% detected once. The sequenced sample consisted of PBMCs. These receptors all stem from a woman aged 40 to 50 in good health and CMV-seropositive. CDR3s include the opening cysteine and the closing phenylalanine or tryptophan. D genes are given only for firm matches. Size values are once, few and many counts, or a class for expanded clones, and some rows have none.

D	J	size	V	CDR3	DNA
NA	TRBJ1-2	NA	TRBV10-3	CAIRTEDIVGYTF	TGTGCCATTAGGACAGAAGATATTGTTGGCTACACCTTC
TRBD1	TRBJ1-3	NA	TRBV11-2	CASSLDRFGNTIYF	TGTGCCAGCAGCCTGGACAGGTTCGGAAACACCATATATTTT
TRBD1	TRBJ2-5	NA	TRBV18	CASSPPGTGVTQETQYF	TGTGCCAGCTCACCACCGGGGACAGGGGTAACCCAAGAGACCCAGTACTTC
NA	TRBJ1-5	NA	TRBV6-6	CASDPGQSNQPQHF	TGTGCCAGTGATCCGGGACAAAGCAATCAGCCCCAGCATTTT
NA	TRBJ1-1	NA	TRBV4-1	CASSQDIGGAGAFF	TGCGCCAGCAGCCAAGATATAGGGGGGGCCGGAGCTTTCTTT
NA	TRBJ1-6	few	TRBV5-1	CASSLAQEYSPLHF	TGCGCCAGCAGCTTGGCTCAGGAATATTCACCCCTCCACTTT
NA	TRBJ2-7	NA	TRBV5-6	CASSPISTGYEQYF	TGTGCCAGCAGCCCAATCTCGACAGGCTACGAGCAGTACTTC
TRBD2	TRBJ2-1	NA	TRBV5-1	CASSLGSGGSYNEQFF	TGCGCCAGCAGCTTGGGTAGCGGGGGATCCTACAATGAGCAGTTCTTC
TRBD1	TRBJ1-5	few	TRBV2	CASSGQGSNQPQHF	TGTGCCAGCAGCGGACAGGGTAGCAATCAGCCCCAGCATTTT
NA	TRBJ1-3	NA	TRBV6-5	CATRTGIGNTIYF	TGTGCCACCAGAACAGGGATAGGAAACACCATATATTTT
NA	TRBJ1-2	NA	TRBV9	CASSLVPLSYGYTF	TGTGCCAGCAGCCTGGTCCCCCTATCCTATGGCTACACCTTC
TRBD1	TRBJ1-2	NA	TRBV29-1	CSVAGQHYGYTF	TGCAGCGTTGCGGGACAGCACTATGGCTACACCTTC
NA	TRBJ2-7	NA	TRBV5-1	CASSPGDRSGITYEQYF	TGCGCCAGCAGCCCGGGGGATCGTAGCGGAATAACCTACGAGCAGTACTTC
TRBD1	TRBJ1-6	NA	TRBV7-9	CASSPRQGQNSPLHF	TGTGCCAGCAGCCCAAGACAGGGCCAAAATTCACCCCTCCACTTT
TRBD1	TRBJ2-7	NA	TRBV6-5	CASRRDRGPYEQYF	TGTGCCAGCAGGAGGGACAGGGGACCCTACGAGCAGTACTTC